These 7 T cell receptor beta chains share one sample of origin, sequenced in a study of T cell responses to AZD1222 COVID-19 vaccine. Sequenced by immunoSEQ multiplex PCR; TCRdb stores in-frame clones only, minus some. The data show 250,000 or so clones, approximately 93% seen once. This material consisted of peripheral blood, taken on day 0 of AZD1222 vaccination. The receptors originated from an adult in good health.

The rearrangement links TRBV3-1 (or the pseudogene TRBV3-2) to TRBJ1-6; D gene ambiguous. V gave up 1 base and J gave up 8 bases, with 9 bases separating them. In germline, CDR1 is LGHDT, CDR2 YNNKEL (reference sequence). CDR3 size: 14 residues. The CDR3 DNA is TGTGCCAGCAGCCAAGTCGGGCCGGATTCACCCCTCCACTTT. This codes for CASSQVGPDSPLHF.

The V call is TRBV7-9, the J call TRBJ1-5, with D perhaps matching TRBD1 (6 bases). Germline lookup yields CDR1 SEHNR and CDR2 FQNEAQ (reference sequence). CDR3 length: 16 amino acids. The ends were cut back, 3 bases at V and 7 bases at J, with 19 bases in the middle. The CDR3 loop reads CASSFAGGADQQPQHF. The DNA for the CDR3 is TGTGCCAGCAGCTTCGCCGGGGGGGCGGATCAACAGCCCCAGCATTTT.

The chain has TRBV28 and TRBJ1-3; maybe TRBD1 (6 bases). Trimming pared 3 bases from V and 4 bases from J, leaving 10 bases between. This CDR3 spans 14 amino acids. From germline, CDR1 is MDHEN and CDR2 SYDVKM. The chain's CDR3 is CASSFLRGGNTIYF. DNA of the CDR3: TGTGCCAGCAGTTTCCTAAGGGGGGGAAACACCATATATTTT. Complete variable domain (other parts from reference TRBV28 and TRBJ1-3): DVKVTQSSRYLVKRTGEKVFLECVQDMDHENMFWYRQDPGLGLRLIYFSYDVKMKEKGDIPEGYSVSREKKERFSLILESASTNQTSMYLCASSFLRGGNTIYFGEGSWLTVV.

V gene TRBV7-2 combines with J gene TRBJ2-7; D is undetermined. The germline V and J ends were trimmed by 10 bases and 4 bases, with 17 bases remaining between them. The CDR3 has 13 amino acids. The germline V gene has CDR1 SGHTA and CDR2 FQGNSA. The CDR3: CAIAGLGSYEQYF. In nucleotides, the CDR3 is TGTGCCATCGCCGGGCTAGGGTCGTACGAGCAGTACTTC.

V usage is TRBV28 and J usage is TRBJ2-7, with 8 positions matching TRBD2. Germline V lookup: CDR1 MDHEN, CDR2 SYDVKM. The CDR3 length is 12 residues. V was pared by 11 bases and J by 0 bases, with 3 bases of the junction left unmatched. Written as DNA, the CDR3 is TGTGCCGGCGGGGGGAGCTCCTACGAGCAGTACTTC. Translating it yields CAGGGSSYEQYF.

The sample holds one count of this clone. This sequence joins TRBV2 and TRBJ2-3, with TRBD2 identical over 7 bases. Trimming removed 6 bases from V and 0 bases from J; junction bases left unmatched: 6. This CDR3 is 15 amino acids long. Germline CDR1 is SNHLY and CDR2 is FYNNEI. The CDR3 loop is CASRMSGGSTDTQYF. CDR3 coding DNA: TGTGCCAGCAGGATGTCGGGGGGAAGCACAGATACGCAGTATTTT.

Only one count was recorded for this clone. The chain is built from TRBV19 and TRBJ2-1; D may correspond to TRBD1 or TRBD2 (6 bases each). Trimming left V 7 bases short and J 0 bases short, with 16 bases between. This CDR3 spans 16 amino acids. Germline V gives CDR1 LNHDA, CDR2 SQIVND (reference sequence). Here the CDR3 DNA reads TGTGCCAGTACAGGGGCGGCGGGAAGCTCCTACAATGAGCAGTTCTTC. This codes for CASTGAAGSSYNEQFF.